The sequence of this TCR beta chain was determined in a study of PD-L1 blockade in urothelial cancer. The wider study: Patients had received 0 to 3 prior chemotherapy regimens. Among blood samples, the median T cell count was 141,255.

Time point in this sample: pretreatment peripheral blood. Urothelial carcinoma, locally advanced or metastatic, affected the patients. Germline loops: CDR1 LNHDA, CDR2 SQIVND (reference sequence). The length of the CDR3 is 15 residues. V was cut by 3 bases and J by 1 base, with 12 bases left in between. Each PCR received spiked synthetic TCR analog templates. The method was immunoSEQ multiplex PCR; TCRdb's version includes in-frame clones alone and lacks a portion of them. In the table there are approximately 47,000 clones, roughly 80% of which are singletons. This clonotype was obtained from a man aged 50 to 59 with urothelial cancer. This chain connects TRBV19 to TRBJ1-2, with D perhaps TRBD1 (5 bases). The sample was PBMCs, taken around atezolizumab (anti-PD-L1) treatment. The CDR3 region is CASSIDSSNNYGYTF. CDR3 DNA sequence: TGTGCCAGTAGTATCGACAGCTCGAATAACTATGGCTACACCTTC.